The clone carrying this TCR beta chain was picked up a small number of times. What it recognizes is unknown. The length of the CDR3 is 16 residues. From germline, CDR1 is MDHEN and CDR2 SYDVKM. V was clipped by 2 bases and J by 0 bases, with 10 bases between them. These data originate in a study of T cell repertoires in cytomegalovirus infection. On the study more broadly: Public TCR beta signature analysis indicated the presence of both CMV infection and matching HLA type. Study results and caveats: Ex vivo, HLA-C-restricted CMV-specific TCR beta clonotypes prevailed over the rest of the response.

TCRdb fed the reads into MiXCR, producing one record per CDR3 protein. The repertoire holds approximately 180,000 distinct CDR3 sequences, with about 18% as singletons. This receptor was obtained from a human donor in good health (CMV status not recorded). Some clones in this sample may be carry-over from other donors' samples. The sequenced sample was CD8+ T cells from PBMCs. V gene TRBV28 combines with J gene TRBJ2-2; D call uncertain. This chain's CDR3 is CASSLRLTPNTGELFF. CDR3 bases: TGTGCCAGCAGTTTACGGCTGACTCCGAACACCGGGGAGCTGTTTTTT.